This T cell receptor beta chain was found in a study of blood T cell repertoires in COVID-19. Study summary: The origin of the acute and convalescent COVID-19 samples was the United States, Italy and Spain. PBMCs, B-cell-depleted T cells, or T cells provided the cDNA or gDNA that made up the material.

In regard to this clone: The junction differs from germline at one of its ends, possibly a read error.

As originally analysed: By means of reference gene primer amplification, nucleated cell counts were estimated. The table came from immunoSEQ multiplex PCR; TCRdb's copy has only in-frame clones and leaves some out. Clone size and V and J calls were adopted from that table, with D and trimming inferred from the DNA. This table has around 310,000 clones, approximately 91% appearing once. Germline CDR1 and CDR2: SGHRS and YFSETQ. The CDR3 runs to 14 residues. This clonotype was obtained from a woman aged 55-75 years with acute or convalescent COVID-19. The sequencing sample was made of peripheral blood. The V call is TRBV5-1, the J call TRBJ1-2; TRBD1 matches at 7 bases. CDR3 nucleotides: TGCGCCAGCAGCTTGGTGGCGGGACAGTCATCAGTACCCTTC. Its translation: CASSLVAGQSSVPF.